These 21 T cell receptor beta chains came from one sample sequenced in a study of beta chain features in type 1 diabetes. Study findings and constraints: Significant though moderate, a shortening of TCRB CDR3s appeared in all four CD4+ subsets of Type 1 diabetes patients.

Expressed TCRB transcripts were sequenced, since all the RNA that had been isolated was reverse transcribed. Method: immunoSEQ multiplex PCR; TCRdb's copy keeps in-frame clones and lacks some. The table has over 650,000 clones, over 11% seen once. Their cognate antigens are unknown. The sample consisted of naive CD4+ T cells from blood. The receptors were sampled from a man aged 18 to 35 with type 1 diabetes.

This clone was detected only a few times. CDR3 bases: TGTGCCAGCAGCTTAGGAAACAACGTCTTCGGGACAGGGGGGAATGAGCAGTTCTTC. Translation gives CASSLGNNVFGTGGNEQFF. The V call is TRBV13, the J call TRBJ2-1; TRBD1 matches at 11 bases. The CDR3 has 19 amino acids. Germline assignment: CDR1 PRHDT and CDR2 FYEKMQ (reference sequence). V was pared by 0 bases and J by 7 bases, with 14 bases of the junction left unmatched.

The chain combines TRBV27 with TRBJ1-5; D is unresolved. This CDR3 contains 13 residues. CDR1 is MNHEY, CDR2 SMNVEV, per germline (reference sequence). The V end was cut by 3 bases, the J end by 4 bases, with 7 bases between. The CDR3 region is CASSFGWNQPQHF. The CDR3 region has the DNA TGTGCCAGCAGTTTTGGGTGGAATCAGCCCCAGCATTTT.

The chain links TRBV7-2 to TRBJ1-4; no reliable D call. The V end was cut by 2 bases, the J end by 8 bases, with 9 bases between. This CDR3 has 13 amino acids. Per the germline V gene, CDR1 is SGHTA and CDR2 is FQGNSA. CDR3 amino acids: CASSLYTDEKLFF. DNA of the CDR3: TGTGCCAGCAGCTTATATACGGACGAAAAACTGTTTTTT.

The V gene is TRBV6-5, the J gene TRBJ2-3, with D possibly matching TRBD2 (6 bases). Trimming left V 2 bases short and J 7 bases short, with 16 bases between. Germline V gives CDR1 MNHEY, CDR2 SVGAGI. The CDR3 length is 15 residues. The CDR3 spells CASSYLAPTANTQYF. In DNA form, the CDR3 reads TGTGCCAGCAGTTACCTAGCGCCGACTGCGAATACGCAGTATTTT.

This clone was detected only a few times. V usage is TRBV4-2 and J usage is TRBJ1-1; D unresolved. Trimming shortened V by 7 bases and J by 1 base, and 13 bases separated the two germline ends. This CDR3 is built from 14 residues. The germline V gene has CDR1 LGHNA and CDR2 YNFKEQ. CDR3 protein: CASTVPTANTEAFF. The CDR3 DNA is TGTGCCAGCACAGTTCCCACAGCGAACACTGAAGCTTTCTTT.

A note on this clone: The same CDR3 arises from other DNA sequences in this sample as well. The chain combines TRBV9 with TRBJ2-3, with D unclear. The germline CDR1 and CDR2 sequences are SGDLS and YYNGEE. This CDR3 is 13 amino acids long. The V gene lost 0 bases and the J gene lost 1 base, with 3 bases spanning the gap. Written as DNA, the CDR3 is TGTGCCAGCAGCGTAGGGCGCACAGATACGCAGTATTTT. Its translation is CASSVGRTDTQYF. Full variable domain (remainder filled in from reference TRBV9 and TRBJ2-3): DSGVTQTPKHLITATGQRVTLRCSPRSGDLSVYWYQQSLDQGLQFLIQYYNGEERAKGNILERFSAQQFPDLHSELNLSSLELGDSALYFCASSVGRTDTQYFGPGTRLTVL.

Only a few counts were recorded for this clone. The gene calls are TRBV30 and TRBJ2-3, with D perhaps matching TRBD1 (5 bases). V gave up 4 bases and J gave up 2 bases, with 10 bases separating them. The CDR3 totals 13 residues. Per the germline V gene, CDR1 is GTSNPN and CDR2 is SVGIG (reference sequence). The CDR3 spells CAWNRSPTDTQYF. Here the CDR3 DNA reads TGTGCCTGGAACAGGAGCCCCACAGATACGCAGTATTTT. The full variable domain, in which reference TRBV30 and TRBJ2-3 provide the parts outside the CDR3, is SQTIHQWPATLVQPVGSPLSLECTVEGTSNPNLYWYRQAAGRGLQLLFYSVGIGQISSEVPQNLSASRPQDRQFILSSKKLLLSDSGFYLCAWNRSPTDTQYFGPGTRLTVL.

Only a few counts were recorded for this clone. The genes are TRBV9 and TRBJ1-6; the D is unclear. The CDR3 is 15 amino acids. CDR1 and CDR2 (germline): SGDLS, YYNGEE. The V gene lost 1 base and the J gene lost 3 bases, with 8 bases spanning the gap. The CDR3 reads CASSVSPDYNSPLHF. CDR3 DNA sequence: TGTGCCAGCAGCGTATCCCCAGACTATAATTCACCCCTCCACTTT.

This clone showed up just once. The chain couples TRBV6-1 to TRBJ2-2; a possible D gene is TRBD2 (5 bases). Trimming pared 3 bases from V and 2 bases from J, leaving 16 bases between. Germline V gene sequence: CDR1 MNHNS, CDR2 SASEGT. The CDR3 is 17 amino acids. The CDR3 sequence is CASSDPYAGQNTGELFF. The DNA of the CDR3 is TGTGCCAGCAGTGACCCCTATGCGGGCCAAAACACCGGGGAGCTGTTTTTT.

The chain is built from TRBV12-2 and TRBJ2-7; the listed D gene, TRBD1, was not tested against the DNA. TRBV12-2 is marked as a pseudogene. This CDR3 is 11 amino acids long. The CDR3 here is CARGTDPWQYF. The DNA of the CDR3 is TGTGCTAGGGGGACAGATCCCTGGCAGTACTTC.

The J gene is TRBJ1-4, the V gene TRBV19, with 7 nucleotides matching TRBD1. Losses at the gene ends were 4 bases for V and 8 bases for J; bases not matched to a gene: 4. Germline V gives CDR1 LNHDA, CDR2 SQIVND (reference sequence). The CDR3 runs to 13 residues. DNA for the CDR3: TGTGCCAGTAGTACTCGACAGGGCGAAAAACTGTTTTTT. It encodes CASSTRQGEKLFF.

The V call is TRBV13, the J call TRBJ2-1; D may be TRBD2 (6 bases). V lost 3 bases to trimming and J lost 3 bases, with 15 bases between them. This CDR3 region has 16 residues. The germline V gene encodes CDR1 PRHDT and CDR2 FYEKMQ (reference sequence). The CDR3 reads CASSFVGRDHYNEQFF. DNA of the CDR3: TGTGCCAGCAGCTTTGTTGGGCGGGACCACTACAATGAGCAGTTCTTC.

The chain links TRBV5-1 to TRBJ2-7; D is unclear. The CDR3 covers 16 residues. V lost 0 bases and J 1 base, leaving 14 bases between the germline ends. Germline values: CDR1 SGHRS, CDR2 YFSETQ. The CDR3 nucleotides read TGCGCCAGCAGCTTGGTAGCCAGGTCCTTATCCTACGAGCAGTACTTC. The encoded protein is CASSLVARSLSYEQYF.

The genes are TRBV28 and TRBJ1-6; D unresolved. The CDR3 extends over 16 amino acids. V was shortened by 4 bases and J by 10 bases, with 20 bases between the two germline ends. Germline values: CDR1 MDHEN, CDR2 SYDVKM. The CDR3 here is CASSSLGASVGSPLHF. In DNA, the CDR3 is TGTGCCAGCAGTTCCTTGGGAGCGAGTGTAGGCTCACCCCTCCACTTT. Complete variable domain (other parts from reference TRBV28 and TRBJ1-6): DVKVTQSSRYLVKRTGEKVFLECVQDMDHENMFWYRQDPGLGLRLIYFSYDVKMKEKGDIPEGYSVSREKKERFSLILESASTNQTSMYLCASSSLGASVGSPLHFGNGTRLTVT.

J is TRBJ2-5 and V is TRBV25-1; D unclear. CDR1 is MGHDK and CDR2 is SYGVNS in the germline V gene. The CDR3 contains 15 residues. V gave up 3 bases and J gave up 5 bases, with 16 bases separating them. CDR3 sequence (DNA): TGTGCCAGCAGTGATCCGAGACGGGCCGGGGAGACCCAGTACTTC. It is translated as CASSDPRRAGETQYF.

This chain uses TRBV11-2 with TRBJ2-3, with 13 bases identical to TRBD2. The CDR3 runs 16 residues. CDR1 is SGHAT, CDR2 FQNNGV, per germline. The ends lost 5 bases at V and 2 bases at J; junction bases unmatched: 4. The CDR3 region has the DNA TGTGCCAGCAGCGCGGGGACTAGCGGGGCCACAGATACGCAGTATTTT. Translated: CASSAGTSGATDTQYF.

This clone appeared a few times. The chain has TRBV18 and TRBJ1-1, with TRBD1 as a possible D gene (5 bases). The CDR3 consists of 15 residues. Germline lookup yields CDR1 KGHSH and CDR2 LQKENI. The ends were cut back, 3 bases at V and 0 bases at J, with 11 bases in the middle. The CDR3 loop reads CASSPTGHLNTEAFF. In DNA form, the CDR3 reads TGTGCCAGCTCACCTACAGGACATTTGAACACTGAAGCTTTCTTT. The variable domain in full, with the rest retrieved from reference TRBV18 and TRBJ1-1, is NAGVMQNPRHLVRRRGQEARLRCSPMKGHSHVYWYRQLPEEGLKFMVYLQKENIIDESGMPKERFSAEFPKEGPSILRIQQVVRGDSAAYFCASSPTGHLNTEAFFGQGTRLTVV.

This clone has only a few counts. The chain couples TRBV2 to TRBJ2-1, with unresolved D. The CDR3 consists of 14 residues. Looked up from germline, CDR1 is SNHLY and CDR2 is FYNNEI. Trimming pared 10 bases from V and 0 bases from J, leaving 13 bases between. The CDR3 loop is CANGRRSSYNEQFF. CDR3 coding DNA: TGTGCCAACGGACGCAGGAGCTCCTACAATGAGCAGTTCTTC.

This clone was seen only a few times. This chain connects TRBV6-1 to TRBJ1-4, with unresolved D. Germline V CDR1 and CDR2: MNHNS, SASEGT. V lost 3 bases and J lost 3, with 14 bases in between. The CDR3 spans 16 residues. In nucleotides, the CDR3 is TGTGCCAGCAGTGATTCTTCCCGAAGGCCTAATGAAAAACTGTTTTTT. Translating gives CASSDSSRRPNEKLFF.

In its sample, this clone was seen a few times. V is TRBV7-2 and J is TRBJ1-2; no definite D call. Germline V gene lookup returns CDR1 SGHTA and CDR2 FQGNSA. The CDR3 has 15 amino acids. Trimming pared 1 base from V and 4 bases from J, leaving 13 bases between. The CDR3 sequence: CASSLVNGPSYGYTF. The CDR3 region has the DNA TGTGCCAGCAGCTTAGTAAACGGACCCAGCTATGGCTACACCTTC.

This clone came up a few times. The rearrangement uses TRBV4-3 and TRBJ2-2; D is undetermined. Germline values: CDR1 LGHNA, CDR2 YSLEER. V dropped 0 bases and J dropped 4 bases, with 6 bases sitting between them. This CDR3 is built from 14 residues. CDR3 residues: CASSQDPSTGELFF. The CDR3 DNA is TGCGCCAGCAGCCAAGATCCTAGCACCGGGGAGCTGTTTTTT.